This T cell receptor (beta chain) was found in a study of blood T cell repertoires in COVID-19. The wider study: The analysed material was cDNA or gDNA that came from T cells, B-cell-depleted T cells, or PBMCs.

The CDR3 loop spans 17 amino acids. Germline loops: CDR1 MNHEY, CDR2 SVGEGT. The V and J ends lost 0 bases and 4 bases, in that order; junction bases with no gene match: 7. In the original analysis: Estimated nucleated cell counts came from reference gene primer amplification. Profiled with immunoSEQ multiplex PCR; TCRdb holds only in-frame clones, not every one. V and J calls plus clone size are reproduced from that table; the DNA served to infer D and trimming. The table has about 200,000 clones, 65% to 85% seen once. This sequence originates from a woman at least 80 years old with acute or convalescent COVID-19. This rearrangement joins TRBV6-2 or TRBV6-3 to TRBJ2-3; TRBD2 matches at 10 bases. The sample consisted of peripheral blood. Written as DNA, the CDR3 is TGTGCCAGCAGTTACTCCCAGCGGGGGGGATGGGCAGATACGCAGTATTTT. This encodes CASSYSQRGGWADTQYF.